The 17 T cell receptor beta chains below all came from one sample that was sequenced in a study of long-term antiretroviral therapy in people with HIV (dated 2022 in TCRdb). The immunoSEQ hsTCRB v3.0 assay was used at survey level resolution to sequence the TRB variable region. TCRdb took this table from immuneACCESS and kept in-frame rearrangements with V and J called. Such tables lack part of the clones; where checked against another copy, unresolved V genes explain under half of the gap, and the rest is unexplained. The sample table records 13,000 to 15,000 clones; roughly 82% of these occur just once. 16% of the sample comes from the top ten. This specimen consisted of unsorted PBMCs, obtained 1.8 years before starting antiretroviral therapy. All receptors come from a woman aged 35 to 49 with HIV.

This CDR3 reads CASSILGPGNTIYF. DNA of the CDR3: TGTGCCAGTAGTATTCTAGGTCCGGGAAACACCATATATTTT. The rearrangement links TRBV19 to TRBJ1-3; D gene ambiguous. This CDR3 is 14 amino acids long. With 3 bases removed from V and 4 bases from J, the gap between germline ends came to 10 bases. CDR1 is LNHDA, CDR2 SQIVND, per germline (reference sequence).

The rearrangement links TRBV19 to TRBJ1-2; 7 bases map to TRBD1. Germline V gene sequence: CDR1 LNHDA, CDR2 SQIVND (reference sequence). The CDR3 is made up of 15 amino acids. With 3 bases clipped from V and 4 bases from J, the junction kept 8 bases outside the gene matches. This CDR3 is CASSISRTGVYGYTF. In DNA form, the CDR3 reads TGTGCCAGTAGTATCTCAAGGACAGGTGTCTATGGCTACACCTTC.

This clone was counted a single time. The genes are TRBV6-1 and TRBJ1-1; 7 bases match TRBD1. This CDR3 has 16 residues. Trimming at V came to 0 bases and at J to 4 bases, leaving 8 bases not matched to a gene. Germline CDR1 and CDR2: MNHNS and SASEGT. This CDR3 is CASSEALGQGGTEAFF. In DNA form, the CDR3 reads TGTGCCAGCAGTGAAGCGCTTGGGCAGGGGGGCACTGAAGCTTTCTTT.

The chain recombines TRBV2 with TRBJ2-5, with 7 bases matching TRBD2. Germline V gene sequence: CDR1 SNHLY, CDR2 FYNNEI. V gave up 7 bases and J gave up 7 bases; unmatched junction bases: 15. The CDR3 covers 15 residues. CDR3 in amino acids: CASIAGRALEGTQYF. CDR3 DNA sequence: TGTGCCAGCATCGCTGGGAGGGCCCTTGAAGGGACCCAGTACTTC.

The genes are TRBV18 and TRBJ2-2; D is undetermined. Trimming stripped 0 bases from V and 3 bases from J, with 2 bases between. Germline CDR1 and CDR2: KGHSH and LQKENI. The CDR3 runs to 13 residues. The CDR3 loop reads CASSPPYTGELFF. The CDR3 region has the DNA TGTGCCAGCTCACCACCATACACCGGGGAGCTGTTTTTT.

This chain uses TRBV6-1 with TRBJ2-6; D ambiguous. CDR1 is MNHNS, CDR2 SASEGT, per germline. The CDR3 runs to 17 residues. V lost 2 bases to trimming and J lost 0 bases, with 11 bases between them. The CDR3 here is CASSELSMVSGANVLTF. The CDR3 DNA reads TGTGCCAGCAGTGAATTGTCGATGGTCTCTGGGGCCAACGTCCTGACTTTC.

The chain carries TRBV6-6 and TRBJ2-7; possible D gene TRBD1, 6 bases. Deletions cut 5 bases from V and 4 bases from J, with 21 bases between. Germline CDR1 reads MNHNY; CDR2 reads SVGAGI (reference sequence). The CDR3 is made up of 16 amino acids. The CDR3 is CASSRHRVEGVYEQYF. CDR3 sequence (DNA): TGTGCCAGCAGTCGCCACAGGGTCGAAGGAGTATACGAGCAGTACTTC.

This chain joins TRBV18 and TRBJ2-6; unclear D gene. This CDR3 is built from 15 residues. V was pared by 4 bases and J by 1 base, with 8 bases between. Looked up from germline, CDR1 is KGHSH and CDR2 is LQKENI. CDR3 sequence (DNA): TGTGCCAGCTCACAAGTCGGTTCTGGGGCCAACGTCCTGACTTTC. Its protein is CASSQVGSGANVLTF. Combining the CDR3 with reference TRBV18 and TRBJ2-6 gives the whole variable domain NAGVMQNPRHLVRRRGQEARLRCSPMKGHSHVYWYRQLPEEGLKFMVYLQKENIIDESGMPKERFSAEFPKEGPSILRIQQVVRGDSAAYFCASSQVGSGANVLTFGAGSRLTVL.

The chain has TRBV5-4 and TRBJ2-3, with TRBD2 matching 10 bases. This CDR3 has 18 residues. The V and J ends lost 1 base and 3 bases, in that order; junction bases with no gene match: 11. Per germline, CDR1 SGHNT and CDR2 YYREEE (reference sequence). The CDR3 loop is CASSLSSGRASGTDTQYF. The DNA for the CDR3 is TGTGCCAGCAGCTTGTCAAGCGGGAGGGCCAGTGGTACAGATACGCAGTATTTT.

CDR3 sequence: CASSLITSGFEAFF. The CDR3 DNA follows: TGTGCCAGCAGCTTGATTACGTCAGGTTTTGAAGCTTTCTTT. The rearrangement links TRBV5-4 to TRBJ1-1; no clear D. V was pared by 1 base and J by 7 bases, with 14 bases between. Germline loops: CDR1 SGHNT, CDR2 YYREEE (reference sequence). This CDR3 is built from 14 residues.

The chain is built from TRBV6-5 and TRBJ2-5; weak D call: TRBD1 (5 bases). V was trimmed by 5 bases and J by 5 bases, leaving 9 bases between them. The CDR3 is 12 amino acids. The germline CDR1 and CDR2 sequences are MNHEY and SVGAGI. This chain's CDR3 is CASSQGGETQYF. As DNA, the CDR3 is TGTGCCAGCAGTCAGGGTGGGGAGACCCAGTACTTC.

The chain's CDR3 is CSASDSYEQYF. Here the CDR3 DNA reads TGCAGCGCGTCCGACTCCTACGAGCAGTACTTC. The V gene is TRBV29-1, the J gene TRBJ2-7; D is unresolved. The V end was cut by 7 bases, the J end by 0 bases, with 7 bases between. This CDR3 contains 11 residues. CDR1 is SQVTM, CDR2 ANQGSEA, per germline.

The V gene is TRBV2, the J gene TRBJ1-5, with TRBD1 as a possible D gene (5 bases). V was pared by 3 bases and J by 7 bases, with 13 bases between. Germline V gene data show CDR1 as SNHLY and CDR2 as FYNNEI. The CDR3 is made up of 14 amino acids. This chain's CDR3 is CASSDLQGLQPQHF. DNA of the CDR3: TGTGCCAGCAGTGACTTGCAGGGTTTACAGCCCCAGCATTTT.

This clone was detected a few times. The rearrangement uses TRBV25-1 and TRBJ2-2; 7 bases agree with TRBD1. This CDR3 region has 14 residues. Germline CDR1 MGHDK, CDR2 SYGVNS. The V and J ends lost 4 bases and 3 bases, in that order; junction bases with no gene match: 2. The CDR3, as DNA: TGTGCCAGCAGTGGACAGGGTTACACCGGGGAGCTGTTTTTT. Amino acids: CASSGQGYTGELFF.

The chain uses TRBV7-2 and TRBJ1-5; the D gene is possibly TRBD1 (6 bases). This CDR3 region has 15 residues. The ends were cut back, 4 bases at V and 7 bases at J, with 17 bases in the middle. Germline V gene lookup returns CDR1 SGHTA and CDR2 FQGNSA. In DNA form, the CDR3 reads TGTGCCAGCAGCTCTATCGGGAGCCAGGGGCAGCCCCAGCATTTT. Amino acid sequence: CASSSIGSQGQPQHF. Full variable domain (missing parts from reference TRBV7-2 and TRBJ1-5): GAGVSQSPSNKVTEKGKDVELRCDPISGHTALYWYRQSLGQGLEFLIYFQGNSAPDKSGLPSDRFSAERTGGSVSTLTIQRTQQEDSAVYLCASSSIGSQGQPQHFGDGTRLSIL.

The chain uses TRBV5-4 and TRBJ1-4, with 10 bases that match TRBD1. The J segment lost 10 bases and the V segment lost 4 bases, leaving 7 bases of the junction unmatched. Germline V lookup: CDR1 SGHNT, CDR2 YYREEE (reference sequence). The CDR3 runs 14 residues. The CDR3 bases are TGTGCCAGCAGCGCTGACAGGGGGCAGGGAAAACTGTTTTTT. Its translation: CASSADRGQGKLFF.

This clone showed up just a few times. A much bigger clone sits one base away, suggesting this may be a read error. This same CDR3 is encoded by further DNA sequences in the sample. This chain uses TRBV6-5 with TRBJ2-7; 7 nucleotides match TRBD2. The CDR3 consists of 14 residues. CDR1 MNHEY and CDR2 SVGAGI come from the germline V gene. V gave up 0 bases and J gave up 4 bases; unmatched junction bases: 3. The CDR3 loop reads CASSYSLAEYEQYF. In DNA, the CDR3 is TGTGCCAGCAGTTACTCCCTAGCGGAATACGAGCAGTACTTC.